Here is one T cell receptor (beta chain) with its context. What it binds is not known. The record originates from a study of shared clonotypes between healthy human individuals. The study, taken as a whole, reports: Rarefaction exposed incomplete sorted-subset sequencing despite large depth.

As defined, naive CD8 cells were CD45RO-negative and positively selected for CCR7, with terminally differentiated effector memory CD45RA+ cells excluded. Participating donors were healthy, HIV-negative adults free of recent acute infections or vaccinations. Data came from immunoSEQ multiplex PCR; TCRdb stores just in-frame clones and leaves some out. Of roughly 2 million clones in the sample, just under 95% were seen once. The receptor was derived from a man aged 18 to 29 in good health. Material for sequencing was naive CD8+ T cells sorted from blood.

This CDR3 reads CASRPTSNTGELFF. Here the CDR3 DNA reads TGTGCCAGCAGACCAACGTCGAACACCGGGGAGCTGTTTTTT. The chain has TRBV6-5 and TRBJ2-2, with no clear D. This CDR3 has 14 amino acids. The germline CDR1 and CDR2 sequences are MNHEY and SVGAGI. Trimming shortened V by 6 bases and J by 0 bases, and 8 bases separated the two germline ends.